The entry below gives a single T cell receptor beta chain sequence along with its context. This CDR3 comprises 15 residues. V was shortened by 1 base and J by 0 bases, with 7 bases between the two germline ends. Germline CDR1 reads LNHNV; CDR2 reads YYDKDF (reference sequence). Terminally differentiated effector memory CD45RA+ cells were excluded by CCR7 positive selection of CD45RO-negative cells. The entry originates in a study of shared clonotypes between healthy human individuals. Sequencing was performed with immunoSEQ multiplex PCR; in TCRdb, only in-frame clones are kept and a portion is missing. This sample has some 2 million clones, with about 95% found just once.

The TCR comes from a man aged 18 to 30 in good health. The rearrangement joins TRBV15 to TRBJ1-3; tentatively, D is TRBD1 (5 bases). The sequencing input was naive CD8+ T cells sorted from blood. CDR3 sequence: CATSRGDSSGNTIYF. In nucleotides, the CDR3 is TGTGCCACCAGCAGAGGAGACAGCTCTGGAAACACCATATATTTT. The full variable domain, completed using reference TRBV15 and TRBJ1-3, is DAMVIQNPRYQVTQFGKPVTLSCSQTLNHNVMYWYQQKSSQAPKLLFHYYDKDFNNEADTPDNFQSRRPNTSFCFLDIRSPGLGDTAMYLCATSRGDSSGNTIYFGEGSWLTVV.